The 32 T cell receptor beta chains in this list originate from one sample, sequenced in a study of response to subunit inactivated influenza vaccine. TCRdb re-derived calls from the RT-PCR reads in MiXCR, one entry per CDR3 protein. The sample yields around 580,000 distinct CDR3 sequences, about 12% seen once. The starting material was PBMCs from blood, obtained on the day of vaccination. These receptors were collected from a man aged 50 or older who received an inactivated influenza vaccine.

A few counts support this clonotype. The CDR3 nucleotides read TGCGCCAGCAGTCCGGATCAGGGAAGGGGCACCGGGGAGCTGTTTTTT. Amino acids: CASSPDQGRGTGELFF. The chain has TRBV4-3 and TRBJ2-2; weak D call: TRBD1 (5 bases). The V end lost 6 bases, the J end lost 4 bases, and 18 bases lay between the germline ends. CDR3 length: 16 amino acids. The germline CDR1 and CDR2 sequences are LGHNA and YSLEER.

CDR3 in DNA: TGTGCCAAAAAAACCGGGACAGGGGATCGTGTACAAGAGACCCAGTACTTC. This encodes CAKKTGTGDRVQETQYF. The rearrangement joins TRBV28 to TRBJ2-5; 10 positions match TRBD1. CDR1 is MDHEN and CDR2 is SYDVKM in the germline V gene. V trimming: 10 bases; J trimming: 2 bases; junction bases outside the gene matches: 16. CDR3 length: 17 residues.

The CDR3 loop reads CASSQVLGTTNEKLFF. CDR3 bases: TGCGCCAGCAGCCAAGTGCTGGGGACAACTAATGAAAAACTGTTTTTT. The chain has TRBV4-3 and TRBJ1-4, with unresolved D. The CDR3 extends over 16 amino acids. Trimming shortened V by 1 base and J by 0 bases, and 9 bases separated the two germline ends. The germline V gene has CDR1 LGHNA and CDR2 YSLEER.

CDR3 nucleotide sequence: TGTGCCAGCAGCTTCGGGACAGAAGAGACCCAGTACTTC. Its protein product is CASSFGTEETQYF. The V call is TRBV7-7, the J call TRBJ2-5; 7 bases map to TRBD1. The V gene end was trimmed by 3 bases and the J gene end by 3 bases; junction bases not matched to a gene: 1. The V gene's germline CDR1 is SSHAT and CDR2 FNYEAQ (reference sequence). The CDR3 covers 13 residues. The variable domain in full, with the rest retrieved from reference TRBV7-7 and TRBJ2-5, is GAGVSQSPRYKVTKRGQDVTLRCDPISSHATLYWYQQALGQGPEFLTYFNYEAQPDKSGLPSDRFSAERPEGSISTLTIQRTEQRDSAMYRCASSFGTEETQYFGPGTRLLVL.

The J gene is TRBJ1-2, the V gene TRBV6-2 or TRBV6-3; unclear D gene. The CDR3 runs to 13 residues. Germline values: CDR1 MNHEY, CDR2 SVGEGT. V gave up 6 bases and J gave up 6 bases, with 14 bases separating them. This CDR3 is CASSRTGRDGYTF. In DNA, the CDR3 is TGTGCCAGCAGCCGTACCGGGCGTGATGGCTACACCTTC.

This clonotype was picked up a small number of times. The chain couples TRBV21-1 to TRBJ1-1; the table names TRBD1, a call not compared with the DNA. TRBV21-1 is annotated as a pseudogene. The CDR3 runs to 16 residues. The CDR3 DNA follows: TGTGCCAGCAGCAAAGCACTCGACAGGAAGGGAACTGAAGCTTTCTTT. It translates to CASSKALDRKGTEAFF.

This clonotype came up a few times. The V call is TRBV7-2, the J call TRBJ1-3; D is perhaps TRBD1 (5 bases). There are 16 residues in the CDR3. Between the trimmed V and J ends, which lost 5 bases and 0 bases, there was a span of 14 bases. Germline V gene lookup returns CDR1 SGHTA and CDR2 FQGNSA. Written as DNA, the CDR3 is TGTGCCAGCAGCGGACTGGGACTGAACTCTGGAAACACCATATATTTT. Translated: CASSGLGLNSGNTIYF.

This chain connects TRBV12-3 or TRBV12-4 to TRBJ1-2; 8 nucleotides match TRBD1. The CDR3 contains 15 residues. V lost 6 bases to trimming and J lost 3 bases; unmatched junction nucleotides: 9. CDR3 nucleotides: TGTGCCAGCAGCCCCAGGGGGCGAGGGGACTATGGCTACACCTTC. The encoded protein is CASSPRGRGDYGYTF.

The chain employs TRBV4-3 and TRBJ1-3, with D possibly TRBD1 on 6 matching bases. This CDR3 is 17 amino acids long. V was pared by 3 bases and J by 0 bases, with 15 bases between. CDR1 is LGHNA, CDR2 YSLEER, per germline. CDR3 residues: CASSQQGTVSSGNTIYF. The CDR3 DNA reads TGCGCCAGCAGCCAGCAGGGGACGGTGAGCTCTGGAAACACCATATATTTT.

The rearrangement joins TRBV5-1 to TRBJ2-3, with D perhaps assigned TRBD1 or TRBD2 (5 bases each). Trimming removed 1 base at V and 3 bases at J, with 9 bases between. Germline loops: CDR1 SGHRS, CDR2 YFSETQ. This CDR3 spans 14 amino acids. The CDR3 sequence is CASSLWGITDTQYF. The CDR3 DNA is TGCGCCAGCAGCTTGTGGGGGATTACAGATACGCAGTATTTT.

The J gene is TRBJ1-2, the V gene TRBV27; D is perhaps TRBD1 (5 bases). V lost 5 bases, J lost 1 base, and 8 bases lay in between. In germline, CDR1 is MNHEY, CDR2 SMNVEV (reference sequence). The CDR3 is 13 amino acids. The CDR3 coding sequence is TGTGCCAGCAGTGGACACATTAACTATGGCTACACCTTC. Its translation is CASSGHINYGYTF.

Details on this clonotype: A much larger clone lies one base from this, so it may be a read error. The rearrangement links TRBV7-2 to TRBJ2-1; D may be TRBD2 (6 bases). The CDR3 has 15 residues. Germline CDR1 is SGHTA and CDR2 is FQGNSA. V lost 3 bases and J lost 5, with 14 bases in between. CDR3 protein: CASSFGGVYDNEQFF. DNA for the CDR3: TGTGCCAGCAGCTTCGGCGGGGTCTACGACAATGAGCAGTTCTTC.

The gene calls are TRBV10-3 and TRBJ2-5; no firm D call. The CDR3 has 17 residues. The germline V gene has CDR1 ENHRY and CDR2 SYGVKD. Trimming removed 4 bases from V and 5 bases from J, with 23 bases in between. CDR3 coding DNA: TGTGCCATCAGTGGGTCCGCCGCCATCTCTAGGTCGGAGACCCAGTACTTC. This encodes CAISGSAAISRSETQYF.

The gene calls are TRBV6-5 and TRBJ2-7; 10 nucleotides line up with TRBD2. CDR3 length equals 12 residues. Germline V gene lookup returns CDR1 MNHEY and CDR2 SVGAGI. V was clipped by 6 bases and J by 7 bases; unmatched bases: 3. CDR3 in amino acids: CASSQGLAEQYF. CDR3 in DNA: TGTGCCAGCAGCCAGGGACTAGCGGAGCAGTACTTC.

This clonotype was detected only a few times. The J gene is TRBJ1-2, the V gene TRBV4-2, with D possibly matching TRBD1 (6 bases). Germline CDR1 LGHNA, CDR2 YNFKEQ. The V and J ends lost 0 bases and 3 bases respectively, with 11 bases between them. The CDR3 contains 15 residues. The DNA for the CDR3 is TGTGCCAGCAGCCAAGACGGGGGCGCGTACTATGGCTACACCTTC. It codes for CASSQDGGAYYGYTF.

This sequence joins TRBV28 and TRBJ1-4; D not resolved. Germline-derived CDR1 and CDR2 are MDHEN and SYDVKM. V shed 3 bases and J shed 5 bases, with 10 bases lying between them. This CDR3 has 14 amino acids. CDR3 DNA: TGTGCCAGCAGTTTGCGGTCACTAAATGAAAAACTGTTTTTT. The encoded protein is CASSLRSLNEKLFF.

The chain joins TRBV20-1 to TRBJ2-5; no clear D. The CDR3 totals 12 residues. V lost 6 bases and J lost 2, with 10 bases in between. Germline values: CDR1 DFQATT, CDR2 SNEGSKA (reference sequence). The CDR3 nucleotides are TGCAGTGCCGTGCGCGCTCAAGAGACCCAGTACTTC. Its protein product is CSAVRAQETQYF.

The chain combines TRBV4-3 with TRBJ2-1; a weak D match, TRBD1 (6 bases). This CDR3 region has 16 residues. The germline V gene has CDR1 LGHNA and CDR2 YSLEER. V was cut by 0 bases and J by 3 bases, with 12 bases left in between. CDR3 nucleotides: TGCGCCAGCAGCCAAGATCCAGGGGCCGGCTACAATGAGCAGTTCTTC. Residues: CASSQDPGAGYNEQFF.

This sequence joins TRBV20-1 and TRBJ1-1; 11 nucleotides align to TRBD1. The CDR3 contains 16 residues. Trimming took 3 bases from V and 5 from J; bases not matched to a gene: 11. Germline V lookup: CDR1 DFQATT, CDR2 SNEGSKA (reference sequence). CDR3: CSASRDRGVWKTEAFF. The CDR3 nucleotides are TGCAGTGCTAGCCGGGACAGGGGGGTGTGGAAGACTGAAGCTTTCTTT.

This clonotype appeared a few times. The chain recombines TRBV27 with TRBJ2-2; tentatively, D is TRBD2 (5 bases). CDR1 MNHEY and CDR2 SMNVEV come from the germline V gene (reference sequence). The CDR3 length is 15 residues. Trimming removed 7 bases from V and 6 bases from J, with 18 bases in between. CDR3 sequence: CASIPSPGYAGELFF. The CDR3 DNA is TGTGCCAGCATCCCTTCCCCGGGGTATGCCGGGGAGCTGTTTTTT.

This clonotype came up a few times. The J gene is TRBJ2-5, the V gene TRBV9; D unresolved. Germline CDR1 SGDLS, CDR2 YYNGEE. V was cut by 7 bases and J by 5 bases, with 12 bases left in between. The length of the CDR3 is 12 residues. The DNA for the CDR3 is TGTGCCAGCTCCTCATCGTGGGAGACCCAGTACTTC. It specifies CASSSSWETQYF.

This clonotype was detected a few times. The chain combines TRBV25-1 with TRBJ1-1; unclear D gene. CDR3 length: 14 amino acids. The germline gives CDR1 MGHDK, CDR2 SYGVNS. V dropped 2 bases and J dropped 0 bases, with 7 bases sitting between them. CDR3 nucleotides: TGTGCCAGCAGTGAAGACACGATGAACACTGAAGCTTTCTTT. Residues: CASSEDTMNTEAFF.

The chain joins TRBV7-9 to TRBJ1-4; no clear D gene. The CDR3 is made up of 16 amino acids. Germline V lookup: CDR1 SEHNR, CDR2 FQNEAQ (reference sequence). V lost 4 bases and J 3 bases, leaving 15 bases between the germline ends. CDR3 protein: CASSSGNGVANEKLFF. CDR3 nucleotide sequence: TGTGCCAGCAGCTCGGGAAATGGGGTTGCTAATGAAAAACTGTTTTTT.

The rearrangement links TRBV4-3 to TRBJ2-2; 9 positions agree with TRBD1. From germline, CDR1 is LGHNA and CDR2 YSLEER. The CDR3 totals 15 residues. The J segment lost 4 bases and the V segment lost 1 base, leaving 1 base of the junction unmatched. The CDR3 is CASSQGQGVTGELFF. The CDR3 region has the DNA TGCGCCAGCAGCCAAGGACAGGGGGTCACCGGGGAGCTGTTTTTT.

The chain recombines TRBV6-5 with TRBJ2-7; D possibly corresponds to TRBD2 (6 bases). Germline V gene data show CDR1 as MNHEY and CDR2 as SVGAGI. The CDR3 sequence is 15 residues long. The V and J ends lost 0 bases and 5 bases respectively, with 14 bases between them. CDR3 region: CASSYSGGFSHEQYF. DNA for the CDR3: TGTGCCAGCAGTTACTCCGGGGGATTCAGCCACGAGCAGTACTTC.

This clonotype came up a few times. The V gene is TRBV28, the J gene TRBJ2-4; TRBD1 agrees at 7 bases. Germline CDR1 and CDR2: MDHEN and SYDVKM. The V and J ends lost 7 bases and 3 bases, in that order; junction bases with no gene match: 18. CDR3 length equals 18 residues. The CDR3 sequence: CASTPNHRGPVGKNIQYF. In DNA form, the CDR3 reads TGTGCCAGCACTCCCAATCATAGGGGGCCGGTTGGCAAAAACATTCAGTACTTC.

The J gene is TRBJ2-7, the V gene TRBV7-2; D is unresolved. Between the trimmed V and J ends, which lost 5 bases and 2 bases, there was a span of 10 bases. This CDR3 is built from 13 residues. Germline-derived CDR1 and CDR2 are SGHTA and FQGNSA. The CDR3 reads CASSESGTYEQYF. CDR3 DNA: TGTGCCAGCAGCGAGTCGGGCACCTACGAGCAGTACTTC.

This clonotype was counted only a few times. This rearrangement joins TRBV6-2 or TRBV6-3 to TRBJ1-4; TRBD1 might be the D (5 bases). Per germline, CDR1 MNHEY and CDR2 SVGEGT. This CDR3 comprises 15 residues. V was shortened by 6 bases and J by 5 bases, with 16 bases between the two germline ends. CDR3 region: CASSDPGGDNEKLFF. The DNA for the CDR3 is TGTGCCAGCAGCGACCCCGGAGGGGACAATGAAAAACTGTTTTTT.

This clonotype turned up a few times. This chain joins TRBV6-1 and TRBJ2-3; D might be TRBD1 or TRBD2, each matching 5 bases. Trimming left V 6 bases short and J 2 bases short, with 12 bases between. Germline-derived CDR1 and CDR2 are MNHNS and SASEGT. There are 14 residues in the CDR3. This CDR3 is CASSPGPITDTQYF. CDR3 DNA sequence: TGTGCCAGCAGCCCGGGACCCATCACAGATACGCAGTATTTT.

This chain connects TRBV7-3 to TRBJ2-1; 9 nucleotides line up with TRBD2. Trimming at V came to 5 bases and at J to 6 bases, leaving 8 bases not matched to a gene. Germline V lookup: CDR1 SGHTA, CDR2 FQGTGA. The CDR3 is made up of 15 amino acids. For the CDR3, the DNA is TGTGCCAGCAGCCCGGGACTAGCAACAGTCAATGAGCAGTTCTTC. Encoded protein: CASSPGLATVNEQFF.

This clonotype was counted ten times or more. J is TRBJ2-5 and V is TRBV20-1, with 10 bases identical to TRBD2. CDR3 length: 14 residues. CDR1 DFQATT and CDR2 SNEGSKA come from the germline V gene (reference sequence). With V trimmed by 6 bases and J by 0 bases, 4 bases remained unmatched. CDR3 amino acids: CSAGLADYQETQYF. DNA for the CDR3: TGCAGTGCCGGACTAGCGGATTACCAAGAGACCCAGTACTTC.

This clonotype was seen many times. The chain has TRBV7-2 and TRBJ1-5; the D gene is possibly TRBD1 (5 bases). Trimming stripped 1 base from V and 0 bases from J, with 7 bases between. Germline V lookup: CDR1 SGHTA, CDR2 FQGNSA. The CDR3 totals 15 residues. Here the CDR3 reads CASSLVGGSNQPQHF. CDR3 coding DNA: TGTGCCAGCAGCTTAGTTGGGGGTAGCAATCAGCCCCAGCATTTT.